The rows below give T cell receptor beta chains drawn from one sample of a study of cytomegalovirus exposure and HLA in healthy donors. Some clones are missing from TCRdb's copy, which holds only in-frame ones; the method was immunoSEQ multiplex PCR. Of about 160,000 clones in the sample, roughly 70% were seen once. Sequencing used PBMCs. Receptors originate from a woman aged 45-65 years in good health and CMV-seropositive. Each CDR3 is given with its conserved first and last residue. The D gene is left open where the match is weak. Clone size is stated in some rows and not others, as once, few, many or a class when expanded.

CDR3aa: CASSLYNRGQFF; CDR3nt: TGTGCCAGCAGCTTATATAACAGGGGGCAGTTCTTC; abundance: .; j_gene: TRBJ2-1; d_gene: TRBD1; v_gene: TRBV7-9
CDR3aa: CAISEFISNQPQHF; CDR3nt: TGTGCCATCAGTGAGTTTATTAGCAATCAGCCCCAGCATTTT; abundance: few; j_gene: TRBJ1-5; d_gene: .; v_gene: TRBV10-3
CDR3aa: CASSTGLLSGELFF; CDR3nt: TGTGCCAGCTCCACGGGACTTCTAAGCGGGGAGCTGTTTTTT; abundance: .; j_gene: TRBJ2-2; d_gene: .; v_gene: TRBV25-1
CDR3aa: CASSLEGGTNEKLFF; CDR3nt: TGTGCCAGCAGCTTAGAGGGAGGGACTAATGAAAAACTGTTTTTT; abundance: .; j_gene: TRBJ1-4; d_gene: .; v_gene: TRBV6-5
CDR3aa: CAWIPGEGYEQYF; CDR3nt: TGTGCCTGGATCCCCGGGGAGGGATACGAGCAGTACTTC; abundance: .; j_gene: TRBJ2-7; d_gene: TRBD2; v_gene: TRBV30
CDR3aa: CASRRDRQNTEAFF; CDR3nt: TGTGCCAGCAGACGTGACAGGCAGAACACTGAAGCTTTCTTT; abundance: .; j_gene: TRBJ1-1; d_gene: .; v_gene: TRBV6-1
CDR3aa: CASSLLLGVSNQPQHF; CDR3nt: TGCGCCAGCAGCCTCCTTCTAGGGGTAAGCAATCAGCCCCAGCATTTT; abundance: .; j_gene: TRBJ1-5; d_gene: .; v_gene: TRBV4-1
CDR3aa: CASGLGAHEQYF; CDR3nt: TGTGCCAGCGGTTTAGGGGCTCACGAGCAGTACTTC; abundance: .; j_gene: TRBJ2-7; d_gene: .; v_gene: TRBV25-1
CDR3aa: CASSLASRNTEAFF; CDR3nt: TGCGCCAGCAGCTTGGCGTCCAGGAACACTGAAGCTTTCTTT; abundance: .; j_gene: TRBJ1-1; d_gene: .; v_gene: TRBV5-1
CDR3aa: CASSLAPEETQYF; CDR3nt: TGCGCCAGCAGCTTGGCCCCAGAAGAGACCCAGTACTTC; abundance: .; j_gene: TRBJ2-5; d_gene: .; v_gene: TRBV5-1
CDR3aa: CASSLLTGSPQETQYF; CDR3nt: TGTGCCAGCAGTCTTCTGACAGGGTCCCCACAAGAGACCCAGTACTTC; abundance: .; j_gene: TRBJ2-5; d_gene: TRBD1; v_gene: TRBV9
CDR3aa: CASSLRSSYNSPLHF; CDR3nt: TGTGCCAGCAGTTTGAGGAGCTCCTATAATTCACCCCTCCACTTT; abundance: .; j_gene: TRBJ1-6; d_gene: .; v_gene: TRBV6-1
CDR3aa: CASSPPSVQETQYF; CDR3nt: TGTGCCAGCTCACCCCCCTCAGTACAAGAGACCCAGTACTTC; abundance: .; j_gene: TRBJ2-5; d_gene: .; v_gene: TRBV18
CDR3aa: CSANRPGQPF; CDR3nt: TGCAGTGCTAACAGACCGGGACAGCCTTTT; abundance: .; j_gene: TRBJ2-3; d_gene: TRBD1; v_gene: TRBV20-1
CDR3aa: CASSLAVSSGANALTF; CDR3nt: TGCGCCAGCAGCTTGGCGGTTAGCTCTGGGGCCAACGCCCTGACTTTC; abundance: .; j_gene: TRBJ2-6; d_gene: .; v_gene: TRBV5-1
CDR3aa: CASSLSGTNSGNTIYF; CDR3nt: TGTGCCAGCAGCTTATCCGGGACTAACTCTGGAAACACCATATATTTT; abundance: .; j_gene: TRBJ1-3; d_gene: .; v_gene: TRBV9
CDR3aa: CARISGREAFF; CDR3nt: TGTGCCCGCATTTCTGGGAGGGAAGCTTTCTTT; abundance: few; j_gene: TRBJ1-1; d_gene: .; v_gene: TRBV2
CDR3aa: CASSPVTGIRDNEQFF; CDR3nt: TGTGCCAGCTCACCAGTTACAGGGATTCGGGACAATGAGCAGTTCTTC; abundance: .; j_gene: TRBJ2-1; d_gene: .; v_gene: TRBV18